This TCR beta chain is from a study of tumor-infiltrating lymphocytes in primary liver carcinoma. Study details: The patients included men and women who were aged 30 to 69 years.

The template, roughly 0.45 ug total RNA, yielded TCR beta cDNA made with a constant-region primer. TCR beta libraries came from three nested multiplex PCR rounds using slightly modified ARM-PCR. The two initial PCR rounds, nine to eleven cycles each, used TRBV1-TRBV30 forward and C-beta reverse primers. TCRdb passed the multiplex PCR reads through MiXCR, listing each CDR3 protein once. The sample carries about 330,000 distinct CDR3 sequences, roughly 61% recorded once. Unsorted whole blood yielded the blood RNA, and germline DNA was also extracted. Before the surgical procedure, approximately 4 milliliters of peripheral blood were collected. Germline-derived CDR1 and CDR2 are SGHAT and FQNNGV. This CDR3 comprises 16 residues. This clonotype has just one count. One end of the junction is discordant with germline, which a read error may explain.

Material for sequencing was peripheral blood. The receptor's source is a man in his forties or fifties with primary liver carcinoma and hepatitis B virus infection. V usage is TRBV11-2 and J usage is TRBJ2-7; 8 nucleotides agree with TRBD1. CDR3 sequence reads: CAISRLSGQEPGEQYF. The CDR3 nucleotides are TGTGCCATCAGCCGACTTTCGGGACAGGAGCCAGGGGAGCAGTACTTC.